This TCR beta chain was recorded in a study of regulatory T cells in long-lasting Graves disease (TCRdb year 2021). Notes on the research overall: Patients with newly diagnosed Graves' disease had been on antithyroid drugs for under 3 months. The study was registered as a clinical trial and conducted in China. Persistent Graves' disease patients were compared with newly diagnosed Graves' disease patients by peripheral blood TCR sequencing and RNA sequencing. A total of about 35 samples underwent TCR sequencing, from roughly 13 patients with persistent Graves' disease and some 20 patients with newly diagnosed Graves' disease.

About this clonotype itself: The antigen this receptor binds is unknown. Base qualities are not at hand, and no much larger clone is one base apart.

The germline V and J ends show losses of 5 bases and 2 bases respectively, and no gene match explains 16 bases of the junction. The germline V gene yields LGHNT for CDR1 and FRNRAP for CDR2. From its cysteine to its phenylalanine, the CDR3 spans 18 amino acids. Left in the record is the CDR3 DNA by itself, 54 bases read in frame from the first base. The protocol used for the library was multiplex PCR. Sequenced on an Illumina HiSeq 4000. iRepertoire HTBI primers and Arm-PCR amplification of CDR3 regions were used to construct TCR beta libraries. PCR products were gel purified before sequencing. Concerning the study's data processing: Gene usage analysis of CDR3 amino acid clonotypes relied on the 55 to 80 TRBV and 14 TRBJ segments identified across samples. Filtered high-quality paired reads were merged into contigs using COPE and FqMerger. Contigs were aligned with BLAST to IMGT TRBV, TRBD and TRBJ reference genes, and CDR3 was defined per IMGT. Highly expanded clones were defined as clonotypes with a frequency above 0.1%. Shannon entropy was used to measure repertoire diversity, and the Gini coefficient was used to measure V-J evenness. Public clonotypes were defined as clonotypes shared by more than one individual. TCRdb handled the public reads itself, with Q25 trimming in fastp and clone calling in MiXCR, and kept productive beta chains. Every distinct CDR3 protein forms one entry, paired with its most common genes and DNA. The V and J calls and clone size are TCRdb's, not the authors'. Present in this sample are some 250,000 distinct CDR3 sequences, over 20% of which were seen just once. Clones ranked in the top ten supply about 15% of the sample.

Points the paper makes about the study in general: Persistent Graves' disease patients showed lower TCR Shannon entropy and fewer highly expanded clones than newly diagnosed patients, suggesting clonal expansion. Because the primary lesion, thyroid tissue, could not be accessed, the study looked at peripheral blood alone. Only the TCR beta chain was sequenced and analyzed. The small sample size was acknowledged by the authors as a limitation that may reduce accuracy. A larger number of public clonotypes was shared among persistent patients (approximately 2,600) than among newly diagnosed patients (roughly 930). Preferential use of TRBV28, TRBJ1-2 and TRBJ2-5 was observed in persistent disease, whereas TRBV20-1 and TRBJ2-1 were favored in newly diagnosed disease.

Reading the label with the study, this specimen's time point is: newly diagnosed GD, antithyroid drugs for less than 3 months. For both TCR sequencing and RNA sequencing, RNA was extracted from PBMCs using TRIzol. Graves' disease was diagnosed according to American Thyroid Association guidelines. Patients were recruited from an endocrinology department in Xi'an, China. From each patient, about 9 milliliters of peripheral blood was collected into an EDTA anticoagulant tube. PBMCs were isolated by Ficoll Paque Plus density gradient separation without further T cell sorting. An Agilent 2100 Bioanalyzer and agarose gel were used to check RNA quality, while a NanoDrop 2000 measured RNA concentration.

The starting material was peripheral blood mononuclear cells (PBMCs), obtained at new diagnosis, from a patient treated with antithyroid drugs. The origin of this receptor is a female donor with Graves disease. The rearrangement joined TRBV12-5 to TRBJ2-3, and TRBD2 aligns with 7 junction nucleotides. CDR3 loop: CASGDPLGRGTNTDTQYF. The DNA sequence is as follows: TGTGCTAGTGGTGACCCGTTGGGGCGGGGGACGAACACAGATACGCAGTATTTT.